This TCR beta chain was profiled in a study of cytomegalovirus exposure and HLA in healthy donors. Whole-study context: Roughly four fifths of 300 to 450 genotyped donors fell in the Caucasian-associated ancestry cluster. Whole-study findings and limits: There were some public TCRs occurring in many donors, but most TCR sequences were rare. Cytomegalovirus-associated status was assigned to about 180 TCR beta chains. Across all donors, roughly uniform sequencing depth was an assumption of the presence/absence analyses.

A word on this clone: Its cognate antigen is unknown.

Trimming took 7 bases from V and 5 from J; bases not matched to a gene: 8. The CDR3 consists of 15 residues. CDR1 is SNHLY and CDR2 is FYNNEI in the germline V gene. The PCR had 60 Vbeta and 13 Jbeta primers. The protocol was immunoSEQ multiplex PCR, while the TCRdb copy is restricted to in-frame clones and leaves out a portion. The sample contains approximately 190,000 clones, 78% of which appear only once. Sequencing was done on a sample of PBMCs. The chain is built from TRBV2 and TRBJ2-1; 10 nucleotides align to TRBD2. This clonotype was sampled from a woman aged 30 to 39 in good health and CMV-seropositive. CDR3 in amino acids: CASNTLAGANNEQFF. The CDR3 bases are TGTGCCAGCAACACGCTAGCGGGGGCGAACAATGAGCAGTTCTTC.